One sample yielded the 29 T cell receptor beta chains listed below, sequenced in a study of cytomegalovirus exposure and HLA in healthy donors. The PCR ran on 60 Vbeta and 13 Jbeta primers. Produced via immunoSEQ multiplex PCR; TCRdb's table is partial and in-frame only. The sample holds some 110,000 clones, around 83% seen once. The material sequenced was PBMCs. The source of these receptors is a man aged 25 to 40 in good health and CMV-seropositive.

The chain carries TRBV11-2 and TRBJ2-5; 12 positions agree with TRBD2. The V and J ends lost 5 bases and 4 bases, in that order; junction bases with no gene match: 2. The CDR3 extends over 14 amino acids. The V gene's germline CDR1 is SGHAT and CDR2 FQNNGV. In DNA form, the CDR3 reads TGTGCCAGCAGCCCGACTAGCGGGGGAGAGACCCAGTACTTC. Its protein is CASSPTSGGETQYF.

This rearrangement joins TRBV7-8 to TRBJ1-1; the D is unclear. This CDR3 contains 14 residues. CDR1 SGHVS and CDR2 FQNEAQ come from the germline V gene. V was clipped by 2 bases and J by 0 bases, with 7 bases between them. CDR3 loop: CASSLSTVNTEAFF. CDR3 sequence (DNA): TGTGCCAGCAGCTTATCAACAGTGAACACTGAAGCTTTCTTT.

The genes are TRBV10-2 and TRBJ1-1; 7 nucleotides agree with TRBD1. The CDR3 contains 13 residues. Trimming cost V 7 bases and J 1 base; bases outside gene matches: 3. From germline, CDR1 is WSHSY and CDR2 SAAADI. CDR3 sequence: CASKGARNTEAFF. The CDR3, as DNA: TGCGCCAGCAAGGGGGCGCGGAACACTGAAGCTTTCTTT.

This chain's CDR3 is CAISESQGNNQPQHF. The DNA of the CDR3 is TGTGCCATCAGTGAGTCACAGGGTAACAATCAGCCCCAGCATTTT. The chain has TRBV10-3 and TRBJ1-5; TRBD1 is a possible D gene (6 bases). The length of the CDR3 is 15 residues. The V gene's germline CDR1 is ENHRY and CDR2 SYGVKD. V lost 0 bases and J lost 3, with 9 bases in between.

J is TRBJ1-4 and V is TRBV5-1; D not certain. This CDR3 has 13 residues. V dropped 2 bases and J dropped 8 bases, with 10 bases sitting between them. Germline V gene sequence: CDR1 SGHRS, CDR2 YFSETQ. The CDR3 sequence is CASSLAGSEKLFF. CDR3 coding DNA: TGCGCCAGCAGCTTAGCAGGATCCGAAAAACTGTTTTTT.

The rearrangement uses TRBV5-8 and TRBJ2-3, with a tentative D call TRBD1 (5 bases). Germline V CDR1 and CDR2: SGHTS, YDEGEE. Trimming stripped 4 bases from V and 0 bases from J, with 9 bases between. This CDR3 spans 14 amino acids. DNA for the CDR3: TGTGCCAGCAGCACCGCAGGGAGCACAGATACGCAGTATTTT. It yields the protein CASSTAGSTDTQYF.

The chain links TRBV30 to TRBJ2-3; 12 positions agree with TRBD2. The germline CDR1 and CDR2 sequences are GTSNPN and SVGIG (reference sequence). J gave up 3 bases and V 5 bases, and 3 bases lay outside the gene matches. The CDR3 sequence is 14 residues long. The DNA for the CDR3 is TGTGCCTGGGCTGGACTAGCGGGGACAGATACGCAGTATTTT. It translates to CAWAGLAGTDTQYF.

The chain combines TRBV9 with TRBJ2-1; 12 bases are shared with TRBD2. There are 16 residues in the CDR3. The germline V gene has CDR1 SGDLS and CDR2 YYNGEE. The junction had 5 bases not matched to a gene; V was cut back by 5 bases and J by 2 bases. The CDR3 loop reads CASSASGRVTYNEQFF. For the CDR3, the DNA is TGTGCCAGCAGTGCTAGCGGGAGGGTAACCTACAATGAGCAGTTCTTC.

This clone has only one observation. V is TRBV10-2 and J is TRBJ2-2; possible D gene TRBD2, 5 bases. CDR1 is WSHSY, CDR2 SAAADI, per germline. V dropped 7 bases and J dropped 6 bases, with 18 bases sitting between them. The CDR3 is 15 residues long. The chain's CDR3 is CASIPRSGAAGELFF. In nucleotides, the CDR3 is TGCGCCAGCATCCCCAGGAGCGGAGCCGCCGGGGAGCTGTTTTTT.

This clone was seen only once. J is TRBJ2-7 and V is TRBV30; D not resolved. The CDR3 contains 11 residues. The germline V gene has CDR1 GTSNPN and CDR2 SVGIG (reference sequence). Trimming took 4 bases from V and 2 from J, leaving 6 bases between them. The CDR3 spells CAWKLAYEQYF. The DNA for the CDR3 is TGTGCCTGGAAACTCGCCTACGAGCAGTACTTC. The whole variable domain, remainder taken from reference TRBV30 and TRBJ2-7, is SQTIHQWPATLVQPVGSPLSLECTVEGTSNPNLYWYRQAAGRGLQLLFYSVGIGQISSEVPQNLSASRPQDRQFILSSKKLLLSDSGFYLCAWKLAYEQYFGPGTRLTVT.

The J gene is TRBJ1-1, the V gene TRBV10-3, with D perhaps matching TRBD1 (6 bases). The germline CDR1 and CDR2 sequences are ENHRY and SYGVKD. Trimming pared 7 bases from V and 0 bases from J, leaving 9 bases between. CDR3 length: 13 amino acids. The CDR3 loop is CAINPGVNTEAFF. CDR3 nucleotide sequence: TGTGCCATCAATCCAGGGGTGAACACTGAAGCTTTCTTT.

The CDR3 region is CASNLGYQGTEAFF. The CDR3 DNA reads TGTGCCAGCAATCTGGGGTATCAGGGGACTGAAGCTTTCTTT. V gene TRBV5-6 combines with J gene TRBJ1-1, with TRBD1 as a possible D gene (6 bases). Trimming stripped 6 bases from V and 5 bases from J, with 17 bases between. Germline CDR1 reads SGHDT; CDR2 reads YYEEEE. This CDR3 region has 14 residues.

This clone was recorded a few times. The chain's CDR3 is CASSRGGTAHNQPQHF. The CDR3 coding sequence is TGTGCCAGCAGTCGGGGGGGGACAGCCCACAATCAGCCCCAGCATTTT. V is TRBV5-5 and J is TRBJ1-5; TRBD1 matches at 7 bases. The CDR3 consists of 16 residues. The J segment lost 3 bases and the V segment lost 5 bases, leaving 11 bases of the junction unmatched. From germline, CDR1 is SGHKS and CDR2 YYEKEE (reference sequence).

The sample holds a few counts of this clone. The chain has TRBV7-3 and TRBJ1-2; D unclear. Germline loops: CDR1 SGHTA, CDR2 FQGTGA. Trimming pared 2 bases from V and 4 bases from J, leaving 8 bases between. The length of the CDR3 is 13 residues. The CDR3 protein is CASSLEVGYGYTF. In DNA form, the CDR3 reads TGTGCCAGCAGCTTAGAGGTGGGCTATGGCTACACCTTC.

The V gene is TRBV4-1, the J gene TRBJ2-7; maybe TRBD1 (5 bases). V lost 0 bases to trimming and J lost 4 bases, with 13 bases between them. The CDR3 has 15 amino acids. Germline V CDR1 and CDR2: MGHRA, YSYEKL. The CDR3 DNA reads TGCGCCAGCAGCCAAGATCGACAGAAATTTTACGAGCAGTACTTC. Amino acid sequence: CASSQDRQKFYEQYF.

V and J are TRBV5-8 and TRBJ2-7, with 8 bases matching TRBD1. This CDR3 region has 16 residues. V shed 0 bases, J shed 1 base, and the junction held 6 bases outside the gene matches. Germline V gene sequence: CDR1 SGHTS, CDR2 YDEGEE. The CDR3 sequence: CASSLGTGWDSYEQYF. In DNA form, the CDR3 reads TGTGCCAGCAGCTTGGGGACAGGGTGGGATTCCTACGAGCAGTACTTC.

This clone came up a few times. The V gene is TRBV19, the J gene TRBJ2-2; TRBD1 matches at 9 bases. The ends lost 5 bases at V and 7 bases at J; junction bases unmatched: 5. This CDR3 comprises 14 residues. Germline V gene lookup returns CDR1 LNHDA and CDR2 SQIVND (reference sequence). In DNA, the CDR3 is TGTGCCAGTAGTCGGACAGGGGAAAACGGGGAGCTGTTTTTT. Its translation: CASSRTGENGELFF.

The CDR3 loop is CASSEVGGGETQYF. Here the CDR3 DNA reads TGTGCCAGCAGTGAAGTGGGGGGGGGAGAGACCCAGTACTTC. The J gene is TRBJ2-5, the V gene TRBV6-5, with 7 bases fitting TRBD2. Germline trimming cut 5 bases from V and 4 bases from J; bases unmatched to any gene: 7. The CDR3 is 14 residues long. Germline CDR1 and CDR2: MNHEY and SVGAGI.

The chain is built from TRBV5-1 and TRBJ2-3, with a tentative D call TRBD1 (5 bases). The V end was cut by 6 bases, the J end by 4 bases, with 18 bases between. The CDR3 consists of 15 residues. Looked up from germline, CDR1 is SGHRS and CDR2 is YFSETQ. The CDR3 region is CASTLWAGSSDTQYF. The CDR3 DNA is TGCGCCAGCACCCTCTGGGCAGGGTCTTCAGATACGCAGTATTTT.

The gene calls are TRBV19 and TRBJ1-5; TRBD1 matches at 10 bases. The CDR3 is 15 residues long. Unmatched junction bases numbered 4, after V lost 6 bases and J lost 2 bases. From germline, CDR1 is LNHDA and CDR2 SQIVND (reference sequence). The CDR3 sequence is CASSRDRGGNQPQHF. CDR3 DNA: TGTGCCAGTAGCCGGGACAGGGGAGGCAATCAGCCCCAGCATTTT.

Only one count was recorded for this clone. The chain links TRBV19 to TRBJ1-1; weak D call: TRBD1 (5 bases). V was clipped by 1 base and J by 5 bases, with 14 bases between them. The CDR3 contains 15 residues. Per germline, CDR1 LNHDA and CDR2 SQIVND (reference sequence). The CDR3 nucleotides read TGTGCCAGTAGTATAGGGACAACCGGAGGGACTGAAGCTTTCTTT. This codes for CASSIGTTGGTEAFF.

The rearrangement links TRBV6-1 to TRBJ1-5; TRBD1 matches 7 bases. CDR3 length: 15 amino acids. CDR1 MNHNS and CDR2 SASEGT come from the germline V gene. V was pared by 3 bases and J by 1 base, with 3 bases of the junction left unmatched. Written as DNA, the CDR3 is TGTGCCAGCAGTGAGGGGGACAGAAGCAATCAGCCCCAGCATTTT. Amino acids: CASSEGDRSNQPQHF.

The CDR3 sequence is CSVSFQGSYGYTF. The CDR3 nucleotides read TGCAGCGTTTCATTCCAGGGTAGCTATGGCTACACCTTC. This chain uses TRBV29-1 with TRBJ1-2; the D gene is possibly TRBD1 (5 bases). This CDR3 has 13 amino acids. The germline V and J ends were trimmed by 5 bases and 4 bases, with 14 bases remaining between them. CDR1 is SQVTM, CDR2 ANQGSEA, per germline.

This clone was counted between two and nine times. The chain uses TRBV2 and TRBJ1-6; D gene unclear. The V gene's germline CDR1 is SNHLY and CDR2 FYNNEI. The CDR3 contains 13 residues. V lost 7 bases and J 3 bases, leaving 7 bases between the germline ends. CDR3 sequence reads: CASKGDYNSPLHF. CDR3 nucleotide sequence: TGTGCCAGCAAAGGAGACTATAATTCACCCCTCCACTTT.

This chain connects TRBV19 to TRBJ1-5, with 8 bases fitting TRBD1. Germline-derived CDR1 and CDR2 are LNHDA and SQIVND (reference sequence). The CDR3 loop spans 15 amino acids. The J segment lost 7 bases and the V segment lost 7 bases, leaving 12 bases of the junction unmatched. The CDR3 DNA follows: TGTGCCAGTACCCCGACTCAGGGGGCCGAACAGCCCCAGCATTTT. Its translation: CASTPTQGAEQPQHF.

The rearrangement links TRBV19 to TRBJ2-3, with D possibly matching TRBD1 (6 bases). The CDR3 runs 14 residues. Germline CDR1 reads LNHDA; CDR2 reads SQIVND (reference sequence). V lost 7 bases, J lost 5 bases, and 16 bases lay in between. CDR3 protein: CASTPQGVIDTQYF. The CDR3 bases are TGTGCCAGTACCCCACAGGGAGTTATAGATACGCAGTATTTT.

The chain uses TRBV4-1 and TRBJ1-2; 11 bases align to TRBD1. The CDR3 extends over 17 amino acids. Germline lookup yields CDR1 MGHRA and CDR2 YSYEKL. V trimming: 0 bases; J trimming: 8 bases; junction bases outside the gene matches: 11. CDR3 loop: CASSQELPDRGLRGYTF. The DNA for the CDR3 is TGCGCCAGCAGCCAAGAATTGCCGGACAGGGGGCTGCGGGGCTACACCTTC.

V gene TRBV5-1 combines with J gene TRBJ1-6; D not certain. The CDR3 covers 13 residues. Germline values: CDR1 SGHRS, CDR2 YFSETQ. V lost 5 bases to trimming and J lost 7 bases, with 10 bases between them. CDR3 loop: CASRTAANSPLHF. CDR3 bases: TGCGCCAGCAGAACGGCGGCGAATTCACCCCTCCACTTT.

The J gene is TRBJ2-1, the V gene TRBV5-6; D is possibly TRBD1 (5 bases). CDR3 length equals 13 residues. The germline V gene encodes CDR1 SGHDT and CDR2 YYEEEE. V lost 0 bases and J 5 bases, leaving 6 bases between the germline ends. Here the CDR3 DNA reads TGTGCCAGCAGCTTGGAGGGGCACAATGAGCAGTTCTTC. Encoded protein: CASSLEGHNEQFF.